One and the same sample provided the 32 T cell receptor beta chains below, sequenced in a study of chemoradiotherapy in HPV16-positive cancers. This table comes from immunoSEQ multiplex PCR, and its TCRdb copy is limited to in-frame clones, with some not included. The profile covers approximately 52,000 clones, with under 95% appearing a single time and 3% to 4% taken by the ten largest. The sequences come from blood, collected from a patient who underwent chemoradiotherapy. The receptors originated from a human donor with HPV-associated anogenital cancer.

This clone showed up just once. This chain links TRBV4-3 with TRBJ1-6; 9 nucleotides align to TRBD1. Germline CDR1 reads LGHNA; CDR2 reads YSLEER. J was trimmed by 9 bases and V by 3 bases; bases with no gene match: 6. This CDR3 is 15 amino acids long. This CDR3 is CASSQGQGIASPLHF. DNA of the CDR3: TGCGCCAGCAGCCAGGGACAGGGAATCGCTTCACCCCTCCACTTT.

The V and J genes are TRBV11-2 and TRBJ2-7; TRBD1 matches at 7 bases. CDR3 length: 15 amino acids. Germline CDR1 is SGHAT and CDR2 is FQNNGV. Germline trimming cut 5 bases from V and 5 bases from J; bases unmatched to any gene: 12. The CDR3 nucleotides read TGTGCCAGCAGCATTCCAGGGGGATTGGGTAACGAGCAGTACTTC. The encoded protein is CASSIPGGLGNEQYF.

This chain links TRBV5-4 with TRBJ2-1, with 8 bases that match TRBD1. Germline CDR1 is SGHNT and CDR2 is YYREEE (reference sequence). The CDR3 is 13 amino acids. The V segment lost 1 base and the J segment 7 bases; nucleotides outside the gene matches: 1. DNA of the CDR3: TGTGCCAGCAGCTTGACAGGGGGGAATGAGCAGTTCTTC. Its protein product is CASSLTGGNEQFF.

The chain recombines TRBV19 with TRBJ1-6; D gene unclear. CDR3 length equals 16 residues. Trimming took off 5 bases at V and 4 bases at J, with 15 bases between the two ends. The germline gives CDR1 LNHDA, CDR2 SQIVND (reference sequence). The CDR3 protein is CASSSGGRLYNSPLHF. The CDR3 DNA reads TGTGCCAGTAGTTCCGGAGGACGGTTGTATAATTCACCCCTCCACTTT. Full variable domain (rest looked up from reference TRBV19 and TRBJ1-6): DGGITQSPKYLFRKEGQNVTLSCEQNLNHDAMYWYRQDPGQGLRLIYYSQIVNDFQKGDIAEGYSVSREKKESFPLTVTSAQKNPTAFYLCASSSGGRLYNSPLHFGNGTRLTVT.

The chain links TRBV4-2 to TRBJ1-1; 8 bases are a match to TRBD1. The CDR3 totals 16 residues. V trimming: 2 bases; J trimming: 4 bases; junction bases outside the gene matches: 9. Germline lookup yields CDR1 LGHNA and CDR2 YNFKEQ. This chain's CDR3 is CASSQPGTGRGTEAFF. For the CDR3, the DNA is TGTGCCAGCAGCCAACCGGGGACAGGACGTGGCACTGAAGCTTTCTTT.

This clone was counted a few times. The chain couples TRBV19 to TRBJ1-5; TRBD1 matches 9 bases. This CDR3 comprises 16 residues. Trimming at V came to 1 base and at J to 4 bases, leaving 5 bases not matched to a gene. CDR1 is LNHDA, CDR2 SQIVND, per germline (reference sequence). This CDR3 reads CASSIGPGQGNQPQHF. The CDR3, as DNA: TGTGCCAGTAGTATAGGGCCGGGACAGGGAAATCAGCCCCAGCATTTT.

This chain links TRBV7-8 with TRBJ2-3, with 13 bases fitting TRBD2. The V and J ends lost 4 bases and 2 bases, in that order; junction bases with no gene match: 6. The CDR3 extends over 17 amino acids. Germline CDR1 reads SGHVS; CDR2 reads FQNEAQ. CDR3 amino acids: CASSSGGLAGPTDTQYF. The DNA of the CDR3 is TGTGCCAGCAGCTCGGGGGGACTAGCGGGGCCCACAGATACGCAGTATTTT.

About this clone itself: Other nucleotide sequences in the sample specify the same CDR3. V usage is TRBV7-2 and J usage is TRBJ1-2; possibly TRBD1 for D (5 bases). Germline lookup yields CDR1 SGHTA and CDR2 FQGNSA. This CDR3 is built from 14 residues. V was pared by 5 bases and J by 1 base, with 11 bases between. CDR3 in amino acids: CASSHRDLNYGYTF. CDR3 DNA sequence: TGTGCCAGCAGCCACCGGGACCTTAACTATGGCTACACCTTC.

This rearrangement joins TRBV2 to TRBJ1-5; TRBD1 matches 7 bases. Germline V CDR1 and CDR2: SNHLY, FYNNEI. The CDR3 contains 14 residues. The V and J ends lost 3 bases and 6 bases, in that order; junction bases with no gene match: 5. In nucleotides, the CDR3 is TGTGCCAGCAGTGACAGGGGGGTGGGTCAGCCCCAGCATTTT. It codes for CASSDRGVGQPQHF.

The DNA for the CDR3 is TGTGCCACCAGCAGAGATTTGGGGCAACCGAGCTCCTACGAGCAGTACTTC. It yields the protein CATSRDLGQPSSYEQYF. The chain links TRBV15 to TRBJ2-7; tentatively, D is TRBD1 (5 bases). V was trimmed by 0 bases and J by 0 bases, leaving 15 bases between them. CDR3 size: 17 residues. Germline V CDR1 and CDR2: LNHNV, YYDKDF (reference sequence).

This chain links TRBV6-5 with TRBJ2-6, with D unclear. Trimming cost V 6 bases and J 0 bases, with 9 bases left between them. CDR1 is MNHEY and CDR2 is SVGAGI in the germline V gene. The CDR3 extends over 15 amino acids. The CDR3 bases are TGTGCCAGCAGCCAAGGCCGCTCTGGGGCCAACGTCCTGACTTTC. Translating it yields CASSQGRSGANVLTF.

The rearrangement uses TRBV11-1 and TRBJ2-7; D might be TRBD2 (5 bases). Germline CDR1 is SGHAT and CDR2 is FQDESV (reference sequence). The CDR3 loop spans 14 amino acids. V was clipped by 1 base and J by 1 base, with 8 bases between them. The DNA of the CDR3 is TGTGCCAGCAGCTTAGGGTGGGAGTCCTACGAGCAGTACTTC. This translates into CASSLGWESYEQYF.

The chain links TRBV18 to TRBJ1-6, with D maybe TRBD1 (6 bases). CDR1 KGHSH and CDR2 LQKENI come from the germline V gene. The CDR3 length is 13 residues. V was trimmed by 3 bases and J by 10 bases, leaving 10 bases between them. In DNA form, the CDR3 reads TGTGCCAGCTCACCTAGACAGGAATCACCCCTCCACTTT. It is translated as CASSPRQESPLHF.

This clone was recorded only once. This CDR3 reads CASSLGLAGEANEQFF. CDR3 coding DNA: TGTGCCAGCAGCTTGGGACTAGCGGGAGAGGCCAATGAGCAGTTCTTC. V gene TRBV5-4 combines with J gene TRBJ2-1; 12 bases map to TRBD2. This CDR3 has 16 amino acids. CDR1 is SGHNT and CDR2 is YYREEE in the germline V gene (reference sequence). Trimming cost V 0 bases and J 6 bases; bases outside gene matches: 4.

The rearrangement joins TRBV6-6 to TRBJ2-3, with unresolved D. V was pared by 2 bases and J by 6 bases, with 12 bases between. From germline, CDR1 is MNHNY and CDR2 SVGAGI (reference sequence). The CDR3 is made up of 14 amino acids. In DNA, the CDR3 is TGTGCCAGCAGTTACCTTCAGGTCGGGGATACGCAGTATTTT. It specifies CASSYLQVGDTQYF.

This chain uses TRBV5-1 with TRBJ2-5, with a possible D match to TRBD1 (6 bases). CDR1 is SGHRS and CDR2 is YFSETQ in the germline V gene. V shed 2 bases and J shed 5 bases, with 10 bases lying between them. This CDR3 is built from 13 residues. The CDR3 is CASSFVGAETQYF. The CDR3 DNA sequence: TGCGCCAGCAGCTTCGTGGGGGCCGAGACCCAGTACTTC.

Notes on this clone: Other DNA variants within this sample encode the same CDR3. In DNA, the CDR3 is TGTGCCAGCGGGCAGGGGACAGATACGCAGTATTTT. Amino acids: CASGQGTDTQYF. V is TRBV25-1 and J is TRBJ2-3; possible D gene TRBD1, 6 bases. The germline gives CDR1 MGHDK, CDR2 SYGVNS. The CDR3 contains 12 residues. The ends were cut back, 8 bases at V and 3 bases at J, with 9 bases in the middle.

The genes are TRBV15 and TRBJ1-2, with D hard to call. The CDR3 loop spans 15 amino acids. V was clipped by 0 bases and J by 4 bases, with 12 bases between them. Germline V gene sequence: CDR1 LNHNV, CDR2 YYDKDF (reference sequence). In nucleotides, the CDR3 is TGTGCCACCAGCAGAGAGGTTGGGGTTGGCTATGGCTACACCTTC. It yields the protein CATSREVGVGYGYTF.

V is TRBV5-1 and J is TRBJ2-3, with 16 bases fitting TRBD2. Germline CDR1 and CDR2: SGHRS and YFSETQ. The V gene end was trimmed by 4 bases and the J gene end by 1 base; junction bases not matched to a gene: 3. The CDR3 totals 17 residues. Written as DNA, the CDR3 is TGCGCCAGCAGCCCCGGGACTAGCGGGGGGGGCACAGATACGCAGTATTTT. Its protein is CASSPGTSGGGTDTQYF.

The genes are TRBV11-3 and TRBJ2-7, with 10 nucleotides matching TRBD2. V lost 1 base and J lost 1; bases outside the gene matches: 7. From germline, CDR1 is SGHNT and CDR2 YENEEA. There are 17 residues in the CDR3. The CDR3 DNA is TGTGCCAGCAGCTTAGGGCTAGCGGGAGCCATTTCCTACGAGCAGTACTTC. Its translation is CASSLGLAGAISYEQYF.

J is TRBJ1-2 and V is TRBV5-8; D uncertain. The germline CDR1 and CDR2 sequences are SGHTS and YDEGEE. CDR3 length: 14 amino acids. Trimming removed 0 bases at V and 5 bases at J, with 11 bases between. CDR3: CASSLGQASYGYTF. In DNA, the CDR3 is TGTGCCAGCAGCTTGGGGCAGGCTTCTTATGGCTACACCTTC. The whole variable domain, remainder taken from reference TRBV5-8 and TRBJ1-2, is EAGVTQSPTHLIKTRGQQATLRCSPISGHTSVYWYQQALGLGLQFLLWYDEGEERNRGNFPPRFSGRQFPNYSSELNVNALELEDSALYLCASSLGQASYGYTFGSGTRLTVV.

The rearrangement links TRBV29-1 to TRBJ2-7; tentatively, D is TRBD2 (6 bases). Trimming removed 7 bases at V and 3 bases at J, with 13 bases between. The CDR3 totals 12 residues. The germline V gene has CDR1 SQVTM and CDR2 ANQGSEA. This CDR3 reads CSALADYYEQYF. The CDR3 DNA follows: TGCAGCGCCTTAGCGGACTACTACGAGCAGTACTTC.

Remarks on this clone: The same CDR3 can be traced to other DNA sequences in this sample. The chain recombines TRBV11-2 with TRBJ2-7; the match to TRBD2 covers 7 bases. V lost 2 bases, J lost 4 bases, and 8 bases stayed unmatched. The germline gives CDR1 SGHAT, CDR2 FQNNGV. The CDR3 covers 15 residues. The CDR3 nucleotides read TGTGCCAGCAGCTTACTGGGGGGGTTCGGTTACGAGCAGTACTTC. This sequence encodes CASSLLGGFGYEQYF.

This clone was seen once. As DNA, the CDR3 is TGTGCCAGCAGCTTGGCTGGACAGGGGGCTGTAAAACTGTTTTTT. It yields the protein CASSLAGQGAVKLFF. The rearrangement joins TRBV5-6 to TRBJ1-4; 11 nucleotides line up with TRBD1. Per germline, CDR1 SGHDT and CDR2 YYEEEE. This CDR3 spans 15 amino acids. V was clipped by 0 bases and J by 10 bases; unmatched bases: 5.

The chain is built from TRBV7-3 and TRBJ1-2; D possibly corresponds to TRBD1 (6 bases). This CDR3 spans 13 amino acids. Trimming removed 6 bases from V and 7 bases from J, with 15 bases in between. Germline loops: CDR1 SGHTA, CDR2 FQGTGA. CDR3 in DNA: TGTGCCAGCAGGCCGACAGGTTCCGGTGGCTACACCTTC. Encoded protein: CASRPTGSGGYTF.

The chain recombines TRBV15 with TRBJ2-1; no clear D. V was shortened by 1 base and J by 3 bases, with 16 bases between the two germline ends. Germline lookup yields CDR1 LNHNV and CDR2 YYDKDF (reference sequence). CDR3 size: 17 residues. The CDR3 nucleotides read TGTGCCACCAGCAGAGTAAGTGGTGGCACCTACTACAATGAGCAGTTCTTC. Its protein product is CATSRVSGGTYYNEQFF.

V is TRBV4-2 and J is TRBJ2-3, with a possible D match to TRBD2 (6 bases). CDR1 and CDR2 from the germline V gene are LGHNA and YNFKEQ. The CDR3 is 17 amino acids. V dropped 1 base and J dropped 1 base, with 15 bases sitting between them. CDR3 nucleotides: TGTGCCAGCAGCCAAGCAACCTCTAGCGAGGGCACAGATACGCAGTATTTT. Its protein is CASSQATSSEGTDTQYF.

A single count supports this clone. The chain is built from TRBV6-5 and TRBJ2-1; maybe TRBD2 (6 bases). Trimming left V 6 bases short and J 10 bases short, with 16 bases between. CDR1 is MNHEY and CDR2 is SVGAGI in the germline V gene. This CDR3 region has 13 residues. Here the CDR3 DNA reads TGTGCCAGCAGCCTCCCGGGGACTGGGGAGCAGTTCTTC. It codes for CASSLPGTGEQFF.

In its sample, this clone was seen once. V gene TRBV14 combines with J gene TRBJ2-2, with D perhaps matching TRBD1 (7 bases). Deletions cut 3 bases from V and 7 bases from J, with 18 bases between. This CDR3 is 16 amino acids long. Germline V gene sequence: CDR1 SGHDN, CDR2 FVKESK. In DNA, the CDR3 is TGTGCCAGCAGCCACGGTGGAGGGGGCGCGATCGGGGAGCTGTTTTTT. Translating gives CASSHGGGGAIGELFF.

The chain uses TRBV12-5 and TRBJ2-3; 10 positions match TRBD1. Per germline, CDR1 LGHNT and CDR2 FRNRAP. Trimming at V came to 1 base and at J to 4 bases, leaving 2 bases not matched to a gene. The CDR3 is made up of 15 amino acids. The CDR3 nucleotides read TGTGCTAGTGGTTTGGGACAGGGGGCCGCAGATACGCAGTATTTT. Amino acids: CASGLGQGAADTQYF.

The rearrangement uses TRBV5-1 and TRBJ2-1; a possible D gene is TRBD1 (6 bases). Trimming removed 0 bases from V and 4 bases from J, with 8 bases in between. Germline loops: CDR1 SGHRS, CDR2 YFSETQ. The CDR3 runs to 14 residues. DNA for the CDR3: TGCGCCAGCAGCTTGGGGCAGGGGTACAATGAGCAGTTCTTC. Protein sequence: CASSLGQGYNEQFF. Drawing the rest from reference TRBV5-1 and TRBJ2-1, the complete variable domain is KAGVTQTPRYLIKTRGQQVTLSCSPISGHRSVSWYQQTPGQGLQFLFEYFSETQRNKGNFPGRFSGRQFSNSRSEMNVSTLELGDSALYLCASSLGQGYNEQFFGPGTRLTVL.

The V call is TRBV4-3, the J call TRBJ1-4; the D gene is possibly TRBD1 (6 bases). The CDR3 is 15 amino acids. Germline V gene lookup returns CDR1 LGHNA and CDR2 YSLEER. Trimming removed 4 bases at V and 7 bases at J, with 16 bases between. The CDR3: CASSPRGGGGEKLFF. CDR3 sequence (DNA): TGCGCCAGCAGCCCCCGAGGAGGGGGGGGTGAAAAACTGTTTTTT.